This entry concerns a single T cell receptor (beta chain). Its antigen is currently unknown. This sample is part of a study of graft-versus-host responses after intestinal transplantation. General study points: Graft-versus-host to host-versus-graft clonal ratios in allografts were high in patients with graft-donor T cell macrochimerism.

The table came from immunoSEQ multiplex PCR; TCRdb's copy has only in-frame clones and leaves some out. Of 80,000 to 90,000 clones in the sample, roughly 92% were seen once. This sample comprised unstimulated CD4+ T cells sorted from spleen or lymph node cells, obtained before intestinal transplant. The sequence derives from a human donor who received an intestinal transplant.

The CDR3 loop is CASSSGQAQRTQYF. The CDR3 DNA is TGCGCCAGCAGCTCGGGACAGGCTCAGAGAACCCAGTACTTC. The chain has TRBV5-1 and TRBJ2-5, with 8 bases that match TRBD1. Germline loops: CDR1 SGHRS, CDR2 YFSETQ. Trimming removed 3 bases from V and 8 bases from J; junction bases left unmatched: 9. This CDR3 is 14 amino acids long.